Below, one T cell receptor (beta chain) is given with its context. The specificity of this receptor is unknown. No base qualities exist here, and no much larger clone lies one base off it. Receptors were amplified or captured by the immunoSEQ multiplex PCR assay. For the multiplex PCR, a mixture combining 60 forward primers for TCR Vbeta segments and 13 reverse primers for TCR Jbeta segments was used. Amplification of the CDR3 region of rearranged TCR beta genes was performed with a multiplex PCR assay on genomic DNA. The Illumina HiSeq System was used to sequence the amplified TCR beta libraries as 87-base-pair reads. In the paper's pipeline: In a later analysis, about 80 million unique TCR beta chains were counted across the roughly 670 repertoires, and about 9.9 million of these chains were shared by at least two donors. Raw reads were error-corrected and collapsed into unique sequences by a nearest-neighbor algorithm in which closely related sequences were merged to remove PCR and sequencing errors. Alignment of CDR3 sequences to IMGT reference sequences was used to assign V, D and J gene segments. Each retained sequence needed at least a six-nucleotide match to both a V gene segment and a J gene segment. Rearrangements were called productive when the CDR3 lacked stop codons and stayed in frame with V and J; all others were non-productive. CDR3 was defined according to IMGT convention as the region running from the second conserved V-encoded cysteine to the conserved J-encoded phenylalanine. The earlier analysis of 450 to 750 of the donors excluded any sequence lacking an unambiguous match to a single V gene segment. An earlier analysis of about 600 of the donors called V segments functional above 56.7% productive rearrangements and segregating when the between-donor standard deviation exceeded 5%. A statistical classification framework was developed to diagnose cytomegalovirus status using the catalog of TCR beta chain sequences. In a later analysis, TCR nucleotide sequences were compared against IMGT/GENE-DB human TR gene sequences so that V and J genes could be assigned. A later analysis assigned CDR3 sequences and most-parsimonious VDJ recombination scenarios with the TCRdist pipeline. In a later analysis, each TCR beta chain was defined by its CDR3 amino acid sequence together with its V-gene family, and reads lacking a unique V-gene family were excluded. As a way to deal with suspected cross-contamination and a sequencing artifact, a later analysis dropped hundreds of nucleotide sequences that were highly shared and had low generation probability. In a later analysis, a clonal expansion index was calculated for each public chain from normalized within-repertoire ranks of inferred template counts. A later analysis computed generation probabilities with a VDJ recombination model fitted to out-of-frame rearrangements, and checked the results against IGoR. Hypergeometric tests were used in a later analysis to score TCR-TCR, TCR-HLA and TCR-CMV co-occurrence, with a repertoire-size bias correction applied to the TCR pairs. A later analysis estimated false discovery rates by permuting HLA or CMV assignments 20 times. In a later analysis, co-occurring TCRs were grouped with DBSCAN, and TCRdist sequence similarity was added when clustering was performed within HLA-allele-positive subsets. Repertoires with fewer than 30,000 or more than 120,000 public chains, plus five repertoires with anomalous nucleotide sharing, were excluded from co-occurrence clustering. TCRdb holds this immuneACCESS table with in-frame rearrangements only. Some clones are missing; in checked studies, unresolved V genes explain under half, and the rest has no known cause. V and J calls and clone size are copied from that table; D and trimming were computed from the DNA. The sample data list some 170,000 clones, and 82% of these were observed just once. The ten largest make up about 0.98% of the sample.

There are 17 amino acids in the CDR3, from cysteine to phenylalanine inclusive. Of the read, only the CDR3 DNA is kept; its 51 bases are in frame from base 1. The V end gives up 1 base and the J end 3 bases, leaving 6 bases in the junction not matched to a gene. The germline V gene provides CDR1 SGHTA and CDR2 FQGTGA. This record comes from a study of cytomegalovirus exposure and HLA in healthy donors (dated by TCRdb to the late 2010s). At the level of the whole study: An earlier analysis of approximately 550 of the donors reported approximately 290 Gb of sequence data and around 110 million unique TCR beta sequences from around 200 million T cells. Around 320 gigabases of sequencing data and 80 million or so unique TCR sequences were included in an early release covering about 600 HLA-typed donors. Among the roughly 400 genotyped donors, approximately 76% belonged to the genetic ancestry cluster associated with self-reported Caucasian donors. The study was designed to test whether signatures of past pathogen exposure could be identified by cataloging public T cell receptors. The T cell repertoires of around 670 subjects were profiled by immunosequencing and related to cytomegalovirus serostatus. Besides the first cohort of under 700 subjects, a separate validation cohort made up of around 120 different subjects was used. High-throughput TCR immunosequencing, statistical association of individual TCRs with disease status, and machine learning were combined to predict cytomegalovirus infection status. To study patterns of TCR occurrence, a later analysis re-analyzed previously published TCR beta repertoires from 700 or so donors and added high-resolution HLA genotyping. Rather than using new phenotypic data, the later analysis identified candidate immune exposures from TCR beta sequences and from how often those sequences occurred across donors. To decide whether each TCR beta V gene segment behaved as functional or pseudogenic, an earlier analysis of some 570 of the donors relied on high-throughput TCR beta sequencing. Alongside the repertoire data, information on donor age, sex, ethnicity and CMV serostatus was compiled. In a later genetic analysis, genome-wide SNP genotypes for about three fifths of the roughly 670 donors were used, and that subset was treated as a discovery cohort. All discovery cohort repertoires had been generated on a single sequencing platform. HLA typing included class I and class II loci at four-digit resolution. Typing coverage differed by locus: A, B, C, DRB1 and DQB1 were typed in roughly 620-630 donors, DQA1 in 500 to 550, DPA1 in 600 to 610, and DPB1 in around 440. A handful of DR-DQ haplotypes were handled as single units for association and clustering because linkage in the cohort was strong. Across 300 to 400 genotyped donors of the cohort, an average of about 240,000 unique TCR beta nucleotide sequences per donor were sequenced, and 15% to 20% of those sequences were non-productive.

The cohort comprised 666 healthy bone marrow donors. At the time of sampling, every cohort member was nominally healthy, though immune exposures that went unrecorded were likely present. The donor tested CMV seropositive, placing the donor among the 290 or so seropositive members of the cohort. A peripheral blood sample was collected from each donor, and TCR beta sequencing was performed on peripheral blood mononuclear cells. Genomic DNA was extracted from the blood cell samples with the Qiagen DNeasy Blood Extraction Kit. Summary of the overall study and its limitations: A total of 164 TCR beta chains were listed by the study as associated with cytomegalovirus. Three of the identified cytomegalovirus-associated TCR beta chains were confirmed in vitro to be specific for cytomegalovirus antigens. A later analysis found that HLA-associated TCR beta chains were more clonally expanded and had lower generation probabilities than equally common non-associated chains. Immune exposure information for the cohort was limited to CMV serostatus. Roughly uniform sequencing depth across donors was assumed in presence/absence analyses, although this assumption may not hold. In an earlier analysis of roughly 560 of the donors, most TCR beta V segments were observed in productive rearrangements about 90% or about 30% of the time, broadly matching IMGT annotations. About 15 rarely observed V segments, including chromosome 9 orphons, were excluded from the earlier analysis of almost 600 of the donors because counts were too low. A later analysis reported that several top co-occurrence clusters appeared linked to parvovirus B19, influenza, CMV and Epstein-Barr virus. A group of highly shared sequence variants was considered likely to be a technical artifact of the sequencing pipeline. Linkage disequilibrium might explain the correlated functional status among segregating V segments, but an unknown experimental factor could not be ruled out. In a later analysis, TCR association rates were found to vary across HLA loci, with the most associated TCRs seen for DRB1 alleles and the fewest for HLA-C alleles. Strong co-occurrence of HLA alleles, especially DR and DQ, made assigning TCR associations to individual alleles difficult. At a false discovery rate of 0.05, a later analysis linked 16,951 TCR beta sequences to specific HLA alleles. In this cohort, only TCR beta chains were sequenced, and detectable features were limited by the absence of alpha or paired-chain data. In a later genetic analysis, a missense DCLRE1C variant was associated with V-gene and J-gene trimming of TCR beta chains, and the association was replicated in an independent cohort. A further reported finding was that TCR beta sequences accurately predicted the HLA-A and HLA-B alleles for most subjects in the first cohort. HLA typing was unavailable for some donors at each locus, so association tests used only the typed subset. The authors suggested that the approach could potentially be generalized to other disease states and immunological phenotypes. Most TCR sequences were observed very rarely across donors, whereas some public TCRs were present in many individuals. The 87-base-pair reads could not distinguish some IMGT-functional V segments, including TRBV6-2 and TRBV6-3, so those segments were excluded. The classifier was reported to diagnose cytomegalovirus status with high specificity and sensitivity in both the original and validation cohorts. A later genetic analysis reported fewer N-insertions in productive TCRs among donors in an Asian-associated ancestry cluster than the approximately 700-donor mean. According to a later analysis, most CMV-associated TCR beta chains appeared to be HLA-restricted, and the HLA associations seemed to be driven largely by CMV exposure.

The chain employs TRBV7-3 and TRBJ2-2, with TRBD2 matching 9 junction bases. The clonotype was recovered from a girl aged 2 to 9 in good health and CMV-seropositive. The sample was PBMCs. The DNA reads TGTGCCAGCAGCTTAAAGTTTCAGCGGGAGGACACCGGGGAGCTGTTTTTT. This encodes CASSLKFQREDTGELFF.